This T cell receptor beta chain is drawn from a study of PD-1 blockade in classical Hodgkin lymphoma. Here immunoSEQ multiplex PCR was the method, and the copy in TCRdb shows in-frame clones only, minus some. This sample carries about 85,000 clones, 80% to 95% of them seen once, and the ten largest clones take approximately 2.4%. The CDR3 covers 14 residues. Germline CDR1 KGHSH, CDR2 LQKENI. V was pared by 5 bases and J by 6 bases, with 17 bases between. Relapse after autologous stem cell transplantation occurred in every patient, and brentuximab vedotin exposure varied. The specimen comprised peripheral blood mononuclear cells (PBMCs), sampled before the second cycle of nivolumab. This clonotype originated in a human donor with classical Hodgkin lymphoma. The chain employs TRBV18 and TRBJ2-7; D not resolved. As DNA, the CDR3 is TGTGCCAGCTCAGCCATACAAGAATTGGGCGAGCAGTACTTC. Its translation is CASSAIQELGEQYF.